This passage covers 6 T cell receptor beta chains from one sample sequenced in a study of brain metastases from non-small cell lung cancer. Assay: immunoSEQ multiplex PCR; the TCRdb copy retains only in-frame clones and omits some. Of over a thousand clones listed, more than 65% are singletons. Sequenced input: tumor-adjacent normal tissue. These receptors originate from a donor over 35 with non-small cell lung cancer.

This chain uses TRBV5-1 with TRBJ1-1; D is unclear. Germline assignment: CDR1 SGHRS and CDR2 YFSETQ. Trimming took 0 bases from V and 4 from J, leaving 7 bases between them. The CDR3 is 13 amino acids. The CDR3 sequence is CASSLAVGTEAFF. The CDR3 bases are TGCGCCAGCAGCTTGGCGGTGGGCACTGAAGCTTTCTTT. Drawing the rest from reference TRBV5-1 and TRBJ1-1, the complete variable domain is KAGVTQTPRYLIKTRGQQVTLSCSPISGHRSVSWYQQTPGQGLQFLFEYFSETQRNKGNFPGRFSGRQFSNSRSEMNVSTLELGDSALYLCASSLAVGTEAFFGQGTRLTVV.

CDR3 sequence (DNA): TGTGCCAGCAGCTTCCTTCAGGGACCTTTTAACTATGGCTACACCTTC. This gives the protein CASSFLQGPFNYGYTF. This sequence joins TRBV7-2 and TRBJ1-2; TRBD1 might be the D (5 bases). The ends were cut back, 3 bases at V and 1 base at J, with 15 bases in the middle. The CDR3 is made up of 16 amino acids. Germline V gene lookup returns CDR1 SGHTA and CDR2 FQGNSA.

V and J are TRBV5-6 and TRBJ1-2; 9 bases map to TRBD1. With V trimmed by 4 bases and J by 2 bases, 0 bases remained unmatched. The CDR3 sequence is 13 residues long. The germline CDR1 and CDR2 sequences are SGHDT and YYEEEE. CDR3 sequence (DNA): TGTGCCAGCAGCGGGACAGGGAACTATGGCTACACCTTC. This encodes CASSGTGNYGYTF.

This sequence joins TRBV7-3 and TRBJ2-2; D gene unclear. Germline V gives CDR1 SGHTA, CDR2 FQGTGA. V was clipped by 0 bases and J by 2 bases, with 10 bases between them. This CDR3 has 16 residues. The chain's CDR3 is CASSLTVVRNTGELFF. The CDR3, as DNA: TGTGCCAGCAGCTTAACTGTGGTTCGAAACACCGGGGAGCTGTTTTTT.

The chain carries TRBV29-1 and TRBJ2-6; possibly TRBD1 or TRBD2 for D (5 bases each). CDR1 SQVTM and CDR2 ANQGSEA come from the germline V gene. The CDR3 runs to 14 residues. The germline V and J ends were trimmed by 6 bases and 0 bases, with 9 bases remaining between them. In DNA, the CDR3 is TGCAGCGTGCTCGGGGCCTCTGGGGCCAACGTCCTGACTTTC. Its translation: CSVLGASGANVLTF.

J is TRBJ1-2 and V is TRBV30, with D perhaps TRBD1 (5 bases). The V end lost 4 bases, the J end lost 7 bases, and 16 bases lay between the germline ends. This CDR3 contains 13 residues. The V gene's germline CDR1 is GTSNPN and CDR2 SVGIG (reference sequence). The CDR3 is CAWTGGVGSGYTF. DNA of the CDR3: TGTGCCTGGACCGGGGGGGTCGGTAGTGGCTACACCTTC. Full variable domain (remainder filled in from reference TRBV30 and TRBJ1-2): SQTIHQWPATLVQPVGSPLSLECTVEGTSNPNLYWYRQAAGRGLQLLFYSVGIGQISSEVPQNLSASRPQDRQFILSSKKLLLSDSGFYLCAWTGGVGSGYTFGSGTRLTVV.